Each of the 3 T cell receptor beta chains below was sequenced from the same sample in a study of blood T cell repertoires in COVID-19 (dated by TCRdb to about 2020). Library preparation used the immunoSEQ multiplex PCR assay. TCRdb took over this immuneACCESS table, retaining in-frame rearrangements with V and J assigned. Such tables are incomplete; in checked studies, under half of the missing clones stem from an unresolved V gene, and the remainder is unexplained. In this sample the table shows roughly 250,000 clones, 70% to 85% of which occur a single time. The top ten clonotypes cover approximately 0.94% of the sample. The sample comprised peripheral blood. The receptors shown here come from a human donor with COVID-19, enrolled during active disease. The donor label of this sample is uncertain.

This chain connects TRBV10-3 to TRBJ1-2, with TRBD1 matching over 9 bases. Trimming removed 6 bases from V and 0 bases from J; junction bases left unmatched: 8. From germline, CDR1 is ENHRY and CDR2 SYGVKD. CDR3 length equals 16 residues. The CDR3 is CAIRSGTGSPNYGYTF. CDR3 nucleotides: TGTGCCATCAGGTCCGGGACAGGGTCCCCTAACTATGGCTACACCTTC.

The V and J genes are TRBV3-1 (or the pseudogene TRBV3-2) and TRBJ2-7, with TRBD2 matching 13 bases. Trimming took 4 bases from V and 4 from J; bases not matched to a gene: 7. This CDR3 has 16 residues. Germline V gene data show CDR1 as LGHDT and CDR2 as YNNKEL (reference sequence). CDR3 region: CASSRGLAGVGYEQYF. The CDR3 DNA follows: TGTGCCAGCAGCCGTGGACTAGCGGGAGTTGGGTACGAGCAGTACTTC.

This sequence joins TRBV6-1 and TRBJ1-5; D is unresolved. With 2 bases removed from V and 5 bases from J, the gap between germline ends came to 16 bases. The CDR3 spans 16 residues. Germline lookup yields CDR1 MNHNS and CDR2 SASEGT. The DNA for the CDR3 is TGTGCCAGCAGTGAACCTCGGGCGAGGGCGGATCAGCCCCAGCATTTT. Protein: CASSEPRARADQPQHF.